A single count supports the clone carrying this T cell receptor beta chain. What it binds is not known. Germline V gene sequence: CDR1 SGHTA, CDR2 FQGTGA. This CDR3 is 19 amino acids long. V dropped 1 base and J dropped 7; count of bases not matched to a gene: 17. The record originates from a study of cytomegalovirus exposure and HLA in healthy donors. Broader study findings: Donors were assumed by presence/absence analyses to have roughly uniform sequencing depth. Published work reported that the classifier diagnosed cytomegalovirus status with high specificity and sensitivity. Later analysis revealed greater clonal expansion in HLA-associated TCR beta chains than in equally common others.

60 Vbeta and 13 Jbeta primers were used in PCR. Clones were read by immunoSEQ multiplex PCR, and TCRdb kept only the in-frame ones, dropping some. The sample yields 130,000 or so clones, roughly four fifths seen once. Sequencing input: PBMCs. The chain recombines TRBV7-3 with TRBJ2-1; 9 bases match TRBD2. The TCR sequence derives from a woman aged 55-70 years in good health and CMV-seronegative. This chain's CDR3 is CASSLRGVAGDQKVNEQFF. CDR3 in DNA: TGTGCCAGCAGCTTAAGAGGGGTAGCGGGAGATCAGAAGGTAAATGAGCAGTTCTTC. The full variable domain, rest sourced from reference TRBV7-3 and TRBJ2-1, is GAGVSQTPSNKVTEKGKYVELRCDPISGHTALYWYRQSLGQGPEFLIYFQGTGAADDSGLPNDRFFAVRPEGSVSTLKIQRTERGDSAVYLCASSLRGVAGDQKVNEQFFGPGTRLTVL.